What follows is one T cell receptor beta chain and its context. The sample originates from a study of CD8+CD57+ T cells in acquired aplastic anemia. TCR beta VDJ and CDR3 profiling used genomic DNA as template. From the reads, TCRdb called clonotypes with MiXCR, one entry per CDR3 protein. Of more than 45,000 distinct CDR3 sequences in the sample, about two thirds were seen once. From germline, CDR1 is LNHDA and CDR2 SQIVND (reference sequence). The V end was cut by 6 bases, the J end by 1 base, with 15 bases between. This CDR3 region has 15 residues. The sequence derives from a human donor in good health, serving as a control. The gene calls are TRBV19 and TRBJ1-1; D not resolved. The sample comprised sorted CD4+, CD8+, or CD8+CD57+ T cells (not recorded which) from PBMCs. DNA of the CDR3: TGTGCCAGTAGCCGCGCAAAGACGGGGAACACTGAAGCTTTCTTT. Translation: CASSRAKTGNTEAFF.